One T cell receptor beta chain is described in this entry. This clone was detected once. Which antigen it targets is not known. No base-level quality is on record; no much larger clone is a single base apart. Participants in the prospective study were enrolled through a virtual design, were aged about 18 to 89 years, and lived in 24 United States geographic areas. In the prospective study, participants were assigned to cohorts based on the clinical history participants reported in a screening survey and a study questionnaire. Recovered participants in ImmuneRACE Cohort 3 were defined by two consecutive negative NP/OP PCR tests, clearance by a healthcare professional, or resolution of symptoms. In the prospective study, whole blood, serum and a nasopharyngeal or oropharyngeal swab were collected from each participant by mobile phlebotomists. Additional blood draws and questionnaires over a roughly two-month period could optionally be provided by prospective study participants. Prospective study blood samples were shipped either frozen or at room temperature before DNA extraction.

The immunoSEQ Assay, a bias-controlled multiplex PCR, was used to amplify TCRbeta CDR3 regions from genomic DNA. Per the authors' processing: Within the assay, amplification of reference gene primers was used to estimate how many nucleated cells each sample contained. To quantify the absolute abundance of each unique TCRbeta CDR3 rearrangement, sequence reads were collapsed and filtered. Productive Simpson clonality was computed per sample as the square root of Simpson's diversity index over productive rearrangements. TCRdb mirrors the immuneACCESS table, restricted to in-frame sequences. Some clones are absent from its copies; in checked studies, under half trace to an unresolved V gene, and the reason for the others is unknown. The DNA was the basis for D and trimming; V, J and clone size are from that table. The sample table holds about 150,000 clones, of which about 82% were seen once. 6.2% of the sample belongs to the ten largest clones.

The record originates from a study of blood T cell repertoires in COVID-19 (dated by TCRdb to the early 2020s). Regarding the research as a whole: Samples from collaborators originated in the United States, Italy and Spain and spanned both the acute and convalescent phases of COVID-19. The samples were drawn from two sources: the first 160 participants of the ongoing ImmuneRACE study, and 1,200 or so subjects contributed by 6 global collaborators. The prospective study material was composed of cDNA or gDNA derived from T cells, B-cell-depleted T cells, or PBMCs. Deeply sampled blood TCRbeta repertoires from subjects exposed to, actively infected with, or recovered from COVID-19 were included in the dataset. The repertoires were released in a freely available public database intended as a resource for research on the immune response to SARS-CoV-2. The sample metadata nearly always contained a de-identified subject ID, COVID-19 status, age in years and sex. HLA class I and class II types, where available, came from metadata supplied by the sample provider rather than from assay-based typing. Overall study results and their limits: The quantity of clinical and demographic metadata differed by source and by participant and was supplied without curation.

Between the V and J ends, shortened by 1 base and 0 bases respectively, the junction contains 11 bases. Measured from the cysteine to the phenylalanine, the CDR3 is 16 residues long. This entry keeps only the CDR3 DNA: 48 bases, framed from base 1. Via the germline V gene, CDR1 is SGHRS and CDR2 YFSETQ. This TCR derives from a woman in her 40s who had recovered from COVID-19. The sequence joins TRBV5-1 to TRBJ1-3; a confident D gene designation cannot be given. What was sequenced was PBMCs or T cells enriched from blood (not recorded which). At the DNA level, the sequence is TGCGCCAGCAGCTTGTTTGCGGATAGCTCTGGAAACACCATATATTTT. Its coded protein is CASSLFADSSGNTIYF. With the portions outside the CDR3 filled from the reference TRBV5-1 and TRBJ1-3 genes, the complete variable region becomes KAGVTQTPRYLIKTRGQQVTLSCSPISGHRSVSWYQQTPGQGLQFLFEYFSETQRNKGNFPGRFSGRQFSNSRSEMNVSTLELGDSALYLCASSLFADSSGNTIYFGEGSWLTVV.